The next 27 T cell receptor beta chains were all read from a single sample in a study of T-cell reconstitution after alpha-beta-depleted transplantation in children. Unique molecular identifiers featured in how the TCRbeta library was prepared. TCRdb recomputed calls from the PCR reads with MiXCR, one row per CDR3 protein. Altogether around 680,000 distinct CDR3 sequences are present, around 16% being singletons, with the ten largest covering approximately 1%. The sample in question was PBMCs from the stem cell graft donor, obtained from the stem cell graft. The source is a human donor who donated a stem cell graft to a child with acute myeloid leukemia.

As concerns this clonotype: A much larger clone sits a single nucleotide away, making a read error possible. The chain joins TRBV7-1 to TRBJ2-7, with D perhaps TRBD2 (6 bases). TRBV7-1 is designated an ORF whose function remains uncertain. CDR3 length equals 12 residues. The CDR3 coding sequence is TGTGCCAGCAGCTCGGGGACTTACGAGCATTACTTC. It encodes CASSSGTYEHYF.

In this sample, this clonotype turned up many times. This chain connects TRBV28 to TRBJ2-7; TRBD1 is a possible D gene (6 bases). The CDR3 extends over 12 amino acids. V was pared by 3 bases and J by 6 bases, with 9 bases between. Per the germline V gene, CDR1 is MDHEN and CDR2 is SYDVKM. The CDR3 nucleotides are TGTGCCAGCAGTTTGGGCAGGGGCGAGCAGTACGTC. As protein: CASSLGRGEQYV.

The rearrangement joins TRBV3-1 to TRBJ2-7; the match to TRBD1 covers 7 bases. In germline, CDR1 is LGHDT, CDR2 YNNKEL (reference sequence). V lost 4 bases and J lost 3; bases outside the gene matches: 6. There are 14 residues in the CDR3. CDR3 nucleotides: TGTGCCAGCAGCCGCGGACAGGCTAACTACGAGCAGTACTTC. As protein: CASSRGQANYEQYF.

V gene TRBV25-1 combines with J gene TRBJ1-2; D ambiguous. Germline V gene data show CDR1 as MGHDK and CDR2 as SYGVNS. This CDR3 spans 13 amino acids. V lost 4 bases and J 4 bases, leaving 10 bases between the germline ends. CDR3 coding DNA: TGTGCCAGCAGTGGGGTCTGGGGCTATGGCTACACCTTC. Translation: CASSGVWGYGYTF.

This sequence joins TRBV27 and TRBJ1-5; 8 bases fit TRBD1. There are 14 residues in the CDR3. V dropped 6 bases and J dropped 3; count of bases not matched to a gene: 4. The germline V gene has CDR1 MNHEY and CDR2 SMNVEV (reference sequence). CDR3 DNA sequence: TGTGCCAGCAGACAGGGGGTAGACAATCAGCCCCAGCATTTT. It specifies CASRQGVDNQPQHF.

This clonotype was seen many times. CDR3 in amino acids: CSASYRQGGNTIYF. The CDR3, as DNA: TGCAGTGCTAGTTATAGACAGGGGGGAAACACCATATATTTT. This rearrangement joins TRBV20-1 to TRBJ1-3, with TRBD1 identical over 8 bases. The length of the CDR3 is 14 residues. Germline CDR1 reads DFQATT; CDR2 reads SNEGSKA (reference sequence). Losses at the gene ends were 3 bases for V and 4 bases for J; bases not matched to a gene: 5.

This clonotype was counted between two and nine times. The chain recombines TRBV7-9 with TRBJ1-3; perhaps TRBD1 as D (6 bases). There are 14 residues in the CDR3. V was cut by 5 bases and J by 2 bases, with 10 bases left in between. Germline assignment: CDR1 SEHNR and CDR2 FQNEAQ (reference sequence). The CDR3 region is CASSTRTAGNTIYF. CDR3 nucleotides: TGTGCCAGCAGCACCAGGACAGCTGGAAACACCATATATTTT.

This clonotype was found a few times. The gene calls are TRBV27 and TRBJ1-2; possibly TRBD1 for D (6 bases). V shed 4 bases and J shed 8 bases, with 20 bases lying between them. CDR3 length: 15 amino acids. CDR1 is MNHEY and CDR2 is SMNVEV in the germline V gene (reference sequence). The chain's CDR3 is CASSSRQDGPLGYTF. DNA of the CDR3: TGTGCCAGCAGTTCCCGACAGGACGGCCCCCTGGGCTACACCTTC.

This chain uses TRBV7-2 with TRBJ2-1; D gene unclear. V lost 5 bases and J 8 bases, leaving 22 bases between the germline ends. CDR3 size: 16 residues. Germline CDR1 SGHTA, CDR2 FQGNSA. CDR3 nucleotide sequence: TGTGCCAGCAGCCCAGGACGACTTACGAGCCCCCATGAGCAGTTCTTC. Its protein product is CASSPGRLTSPHEQFF.

V usage is TRBV30 and J usage is TRBJ2-5, with unresolved D. Trimming took 1 base from V and 11 from J, leaving 17 bases between them. This CDR3 is 13 amino acids long. Germline CDR1 GTSNPN, CDR2 SVGIG (reference sequence). Written as DNA, the CDR3 is TGTGCCTGGAGTGCCCGGGCTCCTCCGGTTCAGTACTTC. Protein sequence: CAWSARAPPVQYF.

This clonotype occurred a few times. This chain connects TRBV20-1 to TRBJ2-7, with unresolved D. Trimming left V 0 bases short and J 0 bases short, with 12 bases between. Germline-derived CDR1 and CDR2 are DFQATT and SNEGSKA (reference sequence). The CDR3 has 15 residues. The CDR3 coding sequence is TGCAGTGCTAGAGATGGGAACTCCCTCTCCTACGAGCAGTACTTC. This gives the protein CSARDGNSLSYEQYF.

This clonotype was seen ten or more times. V is TRBV20-1 and J is TRBJ1-5, with D unclear. This CDR3 contains 13 residues. Germline V gene sequence: CDR1 DFQATT, CDR2 SNEGSKA (reference sequence). V dropped 0 bases and J dropped 4 bases, with 7 bases sitting between them. The CDR3: CSAREGLNQPQHF. CDR3 bases: TGCAGTGCTAGAGAAGGTCTTAATCAGCCCCAGCATTTT.

In this sample, this clonotype turned up a few times. V and J are TRBV12-3 or TRBV12-4 and TRBJ1-4; perhaps TRBD1 as D (5 bases). The CDR3 is made up of 15 amino acids. V dropped 5 bases and J dropped 6 bases, with 16 bases sitting between them. CDR3 nucleotides: TGTGCCAGCAGTCGCGACGGGGGGTTCTATGAAAAACTGTTTTTT. Translated, it gives CASSRDGGFYEKLFF.

This clonotype came up a few times. J is TRBJ2-7 and V is TRBV12-3 or TRBV12-4; D is possibly TRBD1 (9 bases). The CDR3 has 16 amino acids. The germline V and J ends were trimmed by 6 bases and 5 bases, with 23 bases remaining between them. The CDR3 region has the DNA TGTGCCAGCAGCCGCCGGGGGGGACAGGGAAACCACGAGCAGTACTTC. Translating it yields CASSRRGGQGNHEQYF.

This clonotype was seen repeatedly, ten times or more. The chain uses TRBV12-3 or TRBV12-4 and TRBJ1-6; D is ambiguous. The CDR3 is 16 residues long. With 4 bases removed from V and 0 bases from J, the gap between germline ends came to 10 bases. The CDR3 coding sequence is TGTGCCAGCAGTTCAAGGCCTAGCTCCTATAATTCACCCCTCCACTTT. Translated: CASSSRPSSYNSPLHF.

V usage is TRBV12-2 and J usage is TRBJ2-4; TRBD2, the D gene given by the table, was not confirmed from the DNA. TRBV12-2 is described as a pseudogene. The CDR3 length is 19 residues. CDR3 in DNA: TGTGCAAGTCGCTTAGACGGGGGGCCCCCCCGGGAAGCCAAAAACATTCAGTACTTC. Translating gives CASRLDGGPPREAKNIQYF.

V is TRBV15 and J is TRBJ2-1; TRBD2 agrees at 12 bases. The V and J ends lost 1 base and 7 bases, in that order; junction bases with no gene match: 2. Per the germline V gene, CDR1 is LNHNV and CDR2 is YYDKDF (reference sequence). This CDR3 has 15 residues. The DNA of the CDR3 is TGTGCCACCAGCAGAGGGCTAGCGGGGGGGAATGAGCAGTTCTTC. Translating gives CATSRGLAGGNEQFF.

This clonotype was counted a few times. This chain joins TRBV5-1 and TRBJ2-7, with 7 nucleotides matching TRBD1. Germline trimming cut 7 bases from V and 3 bases from J; bases unmatched to any gene: 10. Germline V CDR1 and CDR2: SGHRS, YFSETQ. This CDR3 region has 14 residues. Here the CDR3 DNA reads TGCGCCAGCGGGTTGGAGACAGGGAGCTACGAGCAGTACTTC. It specifies CASGLETGSYEQYF.

This clonotype has only a few counts. The chain couples TRBV7-2 to TRBJ1-1; D gene uncertain. Germline-derived CDR1 and CDR2 are SGHTA and FQGNSA. V lost 1 base and J lost 10, with 13 bases in between. The CDR3 is made up of 13 amino acids. The CDR3 nucleotides are TGTGCCAGCAGCTTAGACGATGTCCTAGGAGCTTTCTTT. This translates into CASSLDDVLGAFF.

This clonotype was recorded a few times. V gene TRBV5-1 combines with J gene TRBJ2-6, with D possibly TRBD2 on 5 matching bases. This CDR3 is built from 16 residues. Trimming removed 0 bases at V and 2 bases at J, with 9 bases between. Germline V lookup: CDR1 SGHRS, CDR2 YFSETQ. The CDR3, as DNA: TGCGCCAGCAGCTTGGCCGCGGAGGCTGGGGCCAACGTCCTGACTTTC. This translates into CASSLAAEAGANVLTF.

The sample holds many counts of this clonotype. The J gene is TRBJ2-3, the V gene TRBV13; TRBD2 is a possible D gene (6 bases). V was pared by 5 bases and J by 4 bases, with 7 bases between. CDR3 length: 12 residues. The germline V gene has CDR1 PRHDT and CDR2 FYEKMQ (reference sequence). This CDR3 reads CASSRLADTQYF. Written as DNA, the CDR3 is TGTGCCAGCAGCCGACTAGCAGATACGCAGTATTTT.

The CDR3, as DNA: TGTGCCAGCAGCTTAGTTGGTTTTGGGTCCTCCTACAATGAGCAGTTCTTC. Protein product: CASSLVGFGSSYNEQFF. The V and J genes are TRBV7-9 and TRBJ2-1; D unresolved. The CDR3 spans 17 residues. Per the germline V gene, CDR1 is SEHNR and CDR2 is FQNEAQ (reference sequence). V lost 1 base to trimming and J lost 0 bases, with 13 bases between them.

This clonotype was seen ten or more times. This CDR3 is CSGRAHNEQFF. The CDR3 bases are TGCAGCGGCCGGGCTCACAATGAGCAGTTCTTC. The chain recombines TRBV29-1 with TRBJ2-1; no firm D call. V gave up 7 bases and J gave up 5 bases, with 9 bases separating them. CDR1 and CDR2 from the germline V gene are SQVTM and ANQGSEA. The CDR3 totals 11 residues.

The chain employs TRBV6-5 and TRBJ2-7, with 9 nucleotides matching TRBD2. Trimming cost V 6 bases and J 0 bases; bases outside gene matches: 6. From germline, CDR1 is MNHEY and CDR2 SVGAGI. The CDR3 runs 15 residues. CDR3 sequence reads: CASRLTSGLSYEQYF. In DNA, the CDR3 is TGTGCCAGCAGGTTGACTAGCGGCCTCTCCTACGAGCAGTACTTC.

This clonotype occurred many times. This chain joins TRBV12-3 or TRBV12-4 and TRBJ2-7; 7 bases map to TRBD2. Losses at the gene ends were 6 bases for V and 5 bases for J; bases not matched to a gene: 10. The CDR3 is made up of 14 amino acids. CDR3 in amino acids: CASRPRTGGNEQYF. The CDR3, as DNA: TGTGCCAGCAGACCTCGGACGGGAGGAAACGAGCAGTACTTC.

For this clonotype: A much larger clone lies one base from this, so it may be a read error. The gene calls are TRBV20-1 and TRBJ2-3, with D unresolved. V shed 0 bases and J shed 3 bases, with 10 bases lying between them. In germline, CDR1 is DFQATT, CDR2 SNEGSKA (reference sequence). The length of the CDR3 is 14 residues. The CDR3 bases are TGCAGTGCTAGAGATCGGGTTATAACAGATACGCAGTATTTT. The encoded protein is CSARDRVITDTQYF.

The V gene is TRBV20-1, the J gene TRBJ1-1, with D hard to call. Between the trimmed V and J ends, which lost 2 bases and 0 bases, there was a span of 7 bases. This CDR3 is built from 13 residues. The germline CDR1 and CDR2 sequences are DFQATT and SNEGSKA (reference sequence). The CDR3 bases are TGCAGTGCTAGACCGAACATGAACACTGAAGCTTTCTTT. Translation: CSARPNMNTEAFF.